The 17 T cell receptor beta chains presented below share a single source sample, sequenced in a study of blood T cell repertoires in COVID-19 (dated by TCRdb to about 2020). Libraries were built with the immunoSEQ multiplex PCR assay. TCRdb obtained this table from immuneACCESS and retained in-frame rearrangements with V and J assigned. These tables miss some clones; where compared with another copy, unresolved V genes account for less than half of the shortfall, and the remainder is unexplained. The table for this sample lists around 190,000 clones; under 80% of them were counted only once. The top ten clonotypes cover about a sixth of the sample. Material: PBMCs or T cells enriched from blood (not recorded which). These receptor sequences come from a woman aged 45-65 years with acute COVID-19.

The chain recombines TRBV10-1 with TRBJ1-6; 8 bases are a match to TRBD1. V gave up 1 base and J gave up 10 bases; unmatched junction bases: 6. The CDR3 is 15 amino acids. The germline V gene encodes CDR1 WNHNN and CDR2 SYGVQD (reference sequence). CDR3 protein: CASSEYRTGRSPLHF. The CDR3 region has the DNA TGCGCCAGCAGTGAGTATCGGACAGGGAGGTCACCCCTCCACTTT.

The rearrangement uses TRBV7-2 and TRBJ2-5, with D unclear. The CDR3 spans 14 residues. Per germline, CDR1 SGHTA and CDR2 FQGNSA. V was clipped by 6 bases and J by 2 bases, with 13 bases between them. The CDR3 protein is CASSAAAAQETQYF. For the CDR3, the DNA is TGTGCCAGCAGTGCAGCCGCAGCGCAAGAGACCCAGTACTTC.

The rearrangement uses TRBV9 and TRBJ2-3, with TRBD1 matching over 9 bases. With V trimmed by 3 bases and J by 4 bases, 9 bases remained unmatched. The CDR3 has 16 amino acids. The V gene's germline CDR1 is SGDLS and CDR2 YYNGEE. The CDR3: CASSELGQGVPDTQYF. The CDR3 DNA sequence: TGTGCCAGCAGCGAGCTGGGACAGGGTGTTCCAGATACGCAGTATTTT.

Here the CDR3 DNA reads TGTGCCAGCAGTTTAACGGACAGGGGGGATGGCTACACCTTC. Translated: CASSLTDRGDGYTF. The J gene is TRBJ1-2, the V gene TRBV27; 10 positions agree with TRBD1. The CDR3 sequence is 14 residues long. Per germline, CDR1 MNHEY and CDR2 SMNVEV (reference sequence). Losses at the gene ends were 2 bases for V and 6 bases for J; bases not matched to a gene: 3.

The CDR3 DNA reads as TGTGCCAGCCGAACGATGGGGGGGAGTCCCTCGAAGCCCCAGCATTTT. Protein product: CASRTMGGSPSKPQHF. The chain employs TRBV28 and TRBJ1-5; D possibly corresponds to TRBD1 (5 bases). Germline CDR1 MDHEN, CDR2 SYDVKM. CDR3 length: 16 amino acids. V was trimmed by 8 bases and J by 8 bases, leaving 25 bases between them.

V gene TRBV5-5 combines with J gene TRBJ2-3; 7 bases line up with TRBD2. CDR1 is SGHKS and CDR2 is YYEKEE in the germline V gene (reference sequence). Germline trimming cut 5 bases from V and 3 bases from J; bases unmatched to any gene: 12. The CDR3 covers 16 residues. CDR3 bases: TGTGCCAGCAGTTTTGGGCTAGCGGACCTAACAGATACGCAGTATTTT. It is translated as CASSFGLADLTDTQYF.

The CDR3 sequence is CASSDRVGQPQHF. The CDR3 DNA reads as TGTGCCAGTAGTGACAGGGTTGGGCAGCCCCAGCATTTT. V and J are TRBV19 and TRBJ1-5; 7 nucleotides align to TRBD1. Germline V gene lookup returns CDR1 LNHDA and CDR2 SQIVND (reference sequence). With V trimmed by 5 bases and J by 7 bases, 5 bases remained unmatched. CDR3 size: 13 residues.

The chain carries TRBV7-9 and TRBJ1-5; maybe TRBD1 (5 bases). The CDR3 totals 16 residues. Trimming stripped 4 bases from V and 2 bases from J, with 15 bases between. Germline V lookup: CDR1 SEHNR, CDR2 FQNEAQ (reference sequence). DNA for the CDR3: TGTGCCAGCAGCTCTTGGGAGGGGTCGGGCAATCAGCCCCAGCATTTT. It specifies CASSSWEGSGNQPQHF.

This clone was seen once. The CDR3 loop reads CASRSGNYGYTF. The CDR3 nucleotides read TGTGCCAGCAGGTCAGGAAACTATGGCTACACCTTC. V and J are TRBV6-5 and TRBJ1-2; D not resolved. CDR3 length: 12 residues. With 6 bases removed from V and 2 bases from J, the gap between germline ends came to 7 bases. Germline CDR1 and CDR2: MNHEY and SVGAGI.

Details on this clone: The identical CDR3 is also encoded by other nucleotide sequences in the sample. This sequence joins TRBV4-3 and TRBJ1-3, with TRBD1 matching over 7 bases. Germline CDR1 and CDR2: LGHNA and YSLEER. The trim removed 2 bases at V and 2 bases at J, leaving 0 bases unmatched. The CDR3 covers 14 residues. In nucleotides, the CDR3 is TGCGCCAGCAGCCAACAGGGGGCTGGAAACACCATATATTTT. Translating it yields CASSQQGAGNTIYF.

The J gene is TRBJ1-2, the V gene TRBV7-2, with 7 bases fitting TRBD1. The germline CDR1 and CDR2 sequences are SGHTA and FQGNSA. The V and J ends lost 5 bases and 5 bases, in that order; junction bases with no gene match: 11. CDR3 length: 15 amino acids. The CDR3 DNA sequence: TGTGCCAGCAGCCCCCGGGACAGAGCCCCTTATGGCTACACCTTC. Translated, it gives CASSPRDRAPYGYTF.

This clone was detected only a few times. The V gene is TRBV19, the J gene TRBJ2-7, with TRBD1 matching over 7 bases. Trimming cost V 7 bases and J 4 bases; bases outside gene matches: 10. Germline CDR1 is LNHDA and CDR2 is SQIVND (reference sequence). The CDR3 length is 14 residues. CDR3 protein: CASNPGTAIYEQYV. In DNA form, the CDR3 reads TGTGCCAGTAACCCCGGGACAGCTATTTACGAGCAGTACGTC.

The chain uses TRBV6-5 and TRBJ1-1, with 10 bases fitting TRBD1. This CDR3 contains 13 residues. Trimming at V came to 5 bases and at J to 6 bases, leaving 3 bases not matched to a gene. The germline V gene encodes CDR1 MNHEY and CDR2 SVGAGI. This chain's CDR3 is CASSRDRGPEAFF. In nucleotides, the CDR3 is TGTGCCAGCAGTAGGGACAGGGGACCTGAAGCTTTCTTT.

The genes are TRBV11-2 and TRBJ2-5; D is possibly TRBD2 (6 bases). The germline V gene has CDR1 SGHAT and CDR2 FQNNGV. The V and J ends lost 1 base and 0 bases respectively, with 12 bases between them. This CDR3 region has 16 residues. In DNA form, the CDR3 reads TGTGCCAGCAGCTTAGGAGTAGCGGTGAACCAAGAGACCCAGTACTTC. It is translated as CASSLGVAVNQETQYF.

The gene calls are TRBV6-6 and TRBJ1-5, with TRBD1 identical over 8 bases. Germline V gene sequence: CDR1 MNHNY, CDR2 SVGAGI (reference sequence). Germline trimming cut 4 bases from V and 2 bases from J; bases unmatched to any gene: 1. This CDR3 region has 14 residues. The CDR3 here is CASSLTGGNQPQHF. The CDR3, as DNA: TGTGCCAGCAGTTTGACAGGGGGCAATCAGCCCCAGCATTTT.

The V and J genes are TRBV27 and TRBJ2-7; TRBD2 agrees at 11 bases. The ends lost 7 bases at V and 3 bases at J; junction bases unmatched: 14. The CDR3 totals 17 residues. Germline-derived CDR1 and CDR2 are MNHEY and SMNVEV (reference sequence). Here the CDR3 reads CASTTVLTSGKLYEQYV. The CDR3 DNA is TGTGCCAGCACTACCGTCCTGACTAGCGGGAAGCTCTACGAGCAGTACGTC.

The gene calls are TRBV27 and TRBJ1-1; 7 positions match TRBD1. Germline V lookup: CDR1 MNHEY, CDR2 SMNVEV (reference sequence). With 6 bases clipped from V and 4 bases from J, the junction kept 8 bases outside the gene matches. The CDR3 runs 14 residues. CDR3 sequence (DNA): TGTGCCAGCAGCAAACAGGGGACAAGCACTGAAGCTTTCTTT. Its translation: CASSKQGTSTEAFF.